These 29 T cell receptor beta chains were sequenced from one sample in a study of blood T cell repertoires in COVID-19. Profiling relied on immunoSEQ multiplex PCR, and the TCRdb table lists in-frame clones only, not all of them. The sample includes about 46,000 clones, 80% to 90% of them seen just once. Sequenced input: peripheral blood. All receptors come from a human donor in a cohort sampled during active COVID-19. The donor label of this sample is uncertain.

This chain uses TRBV5-1 with TRBJ1-1, with D possibly TRBD1 on 6 matching bases. The germline CDR1 and CDR2 sequences are SGHRS and YFSETQ. The CDR3 consists of 16 residues. Trimming removed 8 bases at V and 0 bases at J, with 20 bases between. CDR3 sequence (DNA): TGCGCCAGTTTTCCGGGGACAAGTGTTTTGAACACTGAAGCTTTCTTT. Amino acids: CASFPGTSVLNTEAFF.

V and J are TRBV5-4 and TRBJ1-6; a possible D gene is TRBD1 (6 bases). This CDR3 region has 16 residues. Germline CDR1 SGHNT, CDR2 YYREEE (reference sequence). With 5 bases removed from V and 0 bases from J, the gap between germline ends came to 12 bases. The CDR3 DNA reads as TGTGCCAGCAGGGCCGCAGGGGCCTCCTATAATTCACCCCTCCACTTT. Protein product: CASRAAGASYNSPLHF.

V gene TRBV6-5 combines with J gene TRBJ2-2; 7 nucleotides agree with TRBD2. With V trimmed by 7 bases and J by 0 bases, 5 bases remained unmatched. CDR1 and CDR2 (germline): MNHEY, SVGAGI. CDR3 length: 15 amino acids. The CDR3 nucleotides are TGTGCCAGCAAGGCTAGCGGATCGAACACCGGGGAGCTGTTTTTT. Residues: CASKASGSNTGELFF.

V is TRBV5-4 and J is TRBJ1-1; D remains ambiguous. This CDR3 has 14 amino acids. Germline lookup yields CDR1 SGHNT and CDR2 YYREEE (reference sequence). Trimming took 0 bases from V and 7 from J, leaving 13 bases between them. CDR3 protein: CASSLESIRGEAFF. CDR3 sequence (DNA): TGTGCCAGCAGCTTGGAGTCAATTCGGGGTGAAGCTTTCTTT.

The V and J genes are TRBV11-2 and TRBJ2-3; 15 nucleotides agree with TRBD2. CDR3 length equals 18 residues. V dropped 4 bases and J dropped 1; count of bases not matched to a gene: 6. Germline values: CDR1 SGHAT, CDR2 FQNNGV. CDR3 sequence reads: CASSSGLAGGLRTDTQYF. The CDR3 nucleotides are TGTGCCAGCAGCTCCGGACTAGCGGGGGGGCTACGCACAGATACGCAGTATTTT.

The V and J genes are TRBV29-1 and TRBJ2-1; 13 bases are a match to TRBD2. The trim removed 6 bases at V and 9 bases at J, leaving 20 bases unmatched. This CDR3 contains 18 residues. The germline V gene has CDR1 SQVTM and CDR2 ANQGSEA. CDR3 sequence (DNA): TGCAGCGTAGTCTCCGGGACTAGCGGGGTAGTTCGATACTTTGAGCAGTTCTTC. It encodes CSVVSGTSGVVRYFEQFF.

This rearrangement joins TRBV28 to TRBJ1-3; the D gene is possibly TRBD1 (6 bases). V lost 2 bases to trimming and J lost 2 bases, with 10 bases between them. The CDR3 runs to 15 residues. The germline gives CDR1 MDHEN, CDR2 SYDVKM. CDR3 DNA sequence: TGTGCCAGCAGTTTAAAGAGGACAGCTGGAAACACCATATATTTT. This translates into CASSLKRTAGNTIYF. Complete variable domain (other parts from reference TRBV28 and TRBJ1-3): DVKVTQSSRYLVKRTGEKVFLECVQDMDHENMFWYRQDPGLGLRLIYFSYDVKMKEKGDIPEGYSVSREKKERFSLILESASTNQTSMYLCASSLKRTAGNTIYFGEGSWLTVV.

V gene TRBV28 combines with J gene TRBJ1-1; D is ambiguous. This CDR3 is built from 16 residues. Trimming took off 5 bases at V and 0 bases at J, with 16 bases between the two ends. The germline V gene encodes CDR1 MDHEN and CDR2 SYDVKM. The CDR3 loop is CASSAGPSGLNTEAFF. The CDR3 coding sequence is TGTGCCAGCAGTGCGGGTCCGTCGGGTTTGAACACTGAAGCTTTCTTT.

This rearrangement joins TRBV7-8 to TRBJ1-1; D is ambiguous. Germline V lookup: CDR1 SGHVS, CDR2 FQNEAQ. Trimming removed 0 bases at V and 0 bases at J, with 8 bases between. There are 15 residues in the CDR3. For the CDR3, the DNA is TGTGCCAGCAGCTTAGCGCGGGGTCTGAACACTGAAGCTTTCTTT. Its protein product is CASSLARGLNTEAFF. Full variable domain (rest looked up from reference TRBV7-8 and TRBJ1-1): GAGVSQSPRYKVAKRGQDVALRCDPISGHVSLFWYQQALGQGPEFLTYFQNEAQLDKSGLPSDRFFAERPEGSVSTLKIQRTQQEDSAVYLCASSLARGLNTEAFFGQGTRLTVV.

V usage is TRBV7-2 and J usage is TRBJ1-5; possible D gene TRBD1, 6 bases. The CDR3 sequence is 13 residues long. CDR1 SGHTA and CDR2 FQGNSA come from the germline V gene. Trimming stripped 2 bases from V and 6 bases from J, with 8 bases between. The CDR3, as DNA: TGTGCCAGCAGCTTAAGGGGGGGTCAGCCCCAGCATTTT. It yields the protein CASSLRGGQPQHF.

This clone was found once. The V gene is TRBV19, the J gene TRBJ1-1, with 10 bases aligning to TRBD1. Germline-derived CDR1 and CDR2 are LNHDA and SQIVND (reference sequence). Trimming at V came to 6 bases and at J to 6 bases, leaving 4 bases not matched to a gene. The CDR3 spans 13 residues. The CDR3 region is CASRRDRGAEAFF. As DNA, the CDR3 is TGTGCCAGTAGACGGGACAGGGGCGCTGAAGCTTTCTTT.

The rearrangement uses TRBV5-4 and TRBJ1-3; 10 positions match TRBD1. The trim removed 4 bases at V and 0 bases at J, leaving 4 bases unmatched. The germline gives CDR1 SGHNT, CDR2 YYREEE (reference sequence). The CDR3 length is 16 residues. The CDR3 DNA reads as TGTGCCAGCAGCCGGGACAGGGGCTTCTCTGGAAACACCATATATTTT. Its protein is CASSRDRGFSGNTIYF.

This clone was detected once. The J gene is TRBJ1-2, the V gene TRBV7-9; maybe TRBD1 (6 bases). V lost 4 bases and J 8 bases, leaving 8 bases between the germline ends. The CDR3 has 11 residues. Germline CDR1 SEHNR, CDR2 FQNEAQ (reference sequence). The CDR3 region has the DNA TGTGCCAGCAGCTCTCAGGGGGGCTACACCTTC. It codes for CASSSQGGYTF. Variable domain in full (rest from reference TRBV7-9 and TRBJ1-2): DTGVSQNPRHKITKRGQNVTFRCDPISEHNRLYWYRQTLGQGPEFLTYFQNEAQLEKSRLLSDRFSAERPKGSFSTLEIQRTEQGDSAMYLCASSSQGGYTFGSGTRLTVV.

This chain joins TRBV5-6 and TRBJ2-6; 8 bases match TRBD1. After removal of 2 bases from V and 0 bases from J, the junction contained 4 bases not matched to a gene. Germline-derived CDR1 and CDR2 are SGHDT and YYEEEE. CDR3 length equals 17 residues. The CDR3 region is CASSFWTGSSGANVLTF. The CDR3 DNA is TGTGCCAGCAGCTTCTGGACAGGGTCCTCTGGGGCCAACGTCCTGACTTTC. Full variable domain (missing parts from reference TRBV5-6 and TRBJ2-6): DAGVTQSPTHLIKTRGQQVTLRCSPKSGHDTVSWYQQALGQGPQFIFQYYEEEERQRGNFPDRFSGHQFPNYSSELNVNALLLGDSALYLCASSFWTGSSGANVLTFGAGSRLTVL.

CDR3 amino acids: CASSLGGLAGENEQFF. DNA of the CDR3: TGTGCCAGCAGCTTGGGAGGACTAGCGGGGGAGAATGAGCAGTTCTTC. This chain connects TRBV5-4 to TRBJ2-1; 13 bases map to TRBD2. Germline CDR1 SGHNT, CDR2 YYREEE (reference sequence). Trimming at V came to 0 bases and at J to 7 bases, leaving 4 bases not matched to a gene. This CDR3 has 16 residues.

J is TRBJ2-1 and V is TRBV2; D is unresolved. Germline-derived CDR1 and CDR2 are SNHLY and FYNNEI. V lost 6 bases and J lost 0, with 9 bases in between. This CDR3 region has 14 residues. DNA of the CDR3: TGTGCCAGCAGCGGTGTTAGCTCCTACAATGAGCAGTTCTTC. It specifies CASSGVSSYNEQFF.

The V and J genes are TRBV7-9 and TRBJ1-3; TRBD1 matches at 10 bases. This CDR3 is built from 15 residues. V gave up 5 bases and J gave up 2 bases; unmatched junction bases: 3. Germline V gives CDR1 SEHNR, CDR2 FQNEAQ (reference sequence). CDR3 nucleotides: TGTGCCAGCAGCCGCGGACAGGGGGCTGGAAACACCATATATTTT. It encodes CASSRGQGAGNTIYF.

The chain employs TRBV7-2 and TRBJ2-5; D possibly corresponds to TRBD2 (5 bases). Germline CDR1 SGHTA, CDR2 FQGNSA. Trimming shortened V by 3 bases and J by 5 bases, and 13 bases separated the two germline ends. The CDR3 sequence is 14 residues long. CDR3 loop: CASSFFRRWETQYF. Written as DNA, the CDR3 is TGTGCCAGCAGCTTCTTTCGGAGGTGGGAGACCCAGTACTTC. The full variable domain, rest sourced from reference TRBV7-2 and TRBJ2-5, is GAGVSQSPSNKVTEKGKDVELRCDPISGHTALYWYRQSLGQGLEFLIYFQGNSAPDKSGLPSDRFSAERTGGSVSTLTIQRTQQEDSAVYLCASSFFRRWETQYFGPGTRLLVL.

The rearrangement joins TRBV28 to TRBJ2-3, with D possibly matching TRBD1 (5 bases). V lost 2 bases and J 0 bases, leaving 6 bases between the germline ends. There are 14 residues in the CDR3. CDR1 and CDR2 (germline): MDHEN, SYDVKM. CDR3 sequence (DNA): TGTGCCAGCAGTTTACCAGGGAGCACAGATACGCAGTATTTT. Encoded protein: CASSLPGSTDTQYF.

This clone was seen a few times. This rearrangement joins TRBV7-2 to TRBJ2-5; TRBD2 aligns across 11 bases. CDR1 and CDR2 from the germline V gene are SGHTA and FQGNSA. The trim removed 5 bases at V and 6 bases at J, leaving 8 bases unmatched. This CDR3 has 15 amino acids. CDR3 DNA: TGTGCCAGCAGCCTAACCCTAGCGGGGGGCCAGACCCAGTACTTC. Translated: CASSLTLAGGQTQYF.

The rearrangement uses TRBV2 and TRBJ2-7, with a possible D match to TRBD2 (5 bases). The CDR3 is 13 amino acids. Germline CDR1 is SNHLY and CDR2 is FYNNEI. Trimming took off 8 bases at V and 4 bases at J, with 15 bases between the two ends. CDR3 DNA: TGTGCCAGCGGTGGACTCCTTCCGTACGAGCAGTACTTC. This codes for CASGGLLPYEQYF.

The chain uses TRBV6-5 and TRBJ1-2, with D uncertain. Germline CDR1 and CDR2: MNHEY and SVGAGI. The CDR3 contains 15 residues. The germline V and J ends were trimmed by 8 bases and 8 bases, with 24 bases remaining between them. The CDR3 spells CASHEQRGGLKGYTF. The DNA for the CDR3 is TGTGCCAGCCATGAACAGCGGGGAGGCCTCAAGGGCTACACCTTC.

This chain connects TRBV5-1 to TRBJ1-2; D remains unclear. The germline V gene has CDR1 SGHRS and CDR2 YFSETQ. The ends were cut back, 1 base at V and 2 bases at J, with 6 bases in the middle. The CDR3 length is 13 residues. The CDR3 sequence: CASSLRGNYGYTF. In nucleotides, the CDR3 is TGCGCCAGCAGCTTGCGGGGAAACTATGGCTACACCTTC.

The rearrangement uses TRBV12-5 and TRBJ1-4; TRBD1 matches 10 bases. Germline V gene sequence: CDR1 LGHNT, CDR2 FRNRAP. The CDR3 consists of 16 residues. After removal of 1 base from V and 1 base from J, the junction contained 0 bases not matched to a gene. CDR3: CASGLGDRGTNEKLFF. CDR3 sequence (DNA): TGTGCTAGTGGTTTGGGGGACAGGGGAACTAATGAAAAACTGTTTTTT.

The CDR3 nucleotides are TGTGCCAGCTCACCCCCGACAGGGAGGATCTACGAGCAGTACTTC. The encoded protein is CASSPPTGRIYEQYF. The V gene is TRBV18, the J gene TRBJ2-7, with D perhaps TRBD1 (7 bases). The CDR3 is made up of 15 amino acids. V lost 3 bases to trimming and J lost 3 bases, with 15 bases between them. CDR1 is KGHSH, CDR2 LQKENI, per germline.

The chain recombines TRBV28 with TRBJ2-2; 10 bases line up with TRBD1. Trimming cost V 4 bases and J 4 bases; bases outside gene matches: 9. The CDR3 contains 17 residues. CDR1 MDHEN and CDR2 SYDVKM come from the germline V gene. The CDR3, as DNA: TGTGCCAGCAGTTATGTAGGGACAGGGGTTTCCACCGGGGAGCTGTTTTTT. Translating gives CASSYVGTGVSTGELFF.

The V gene is TRBV29-1, the J gene TRBJ2-1; 9 positions agree with TRBD2. The CDR3 covers 16 residues. The germline V gene has CDR1 SQVTM and CDR2 ANQGSEA. The V gene end was trimmed by 1 base and the J gene end by 4 bases; junction bases not matched to a gene: 8. CDR3 loop: CSVEGMAGGPYNEQFF. DNA of the CDR3: TGCAGCGTTGAAGGAATGGCGGGGGGGCCATACAATGAGCAGTTCTTC.

The J gene is TRBJ1-5, the V gene TRBV28, with 7 bases fitting TRBD1. CDR3 length: 15 residues. Germline loops: CDR1 MDHEN, CDR2 SYDVKM. V shed 5 bases and J 3 bases; nucleotides not matched to a gene: 7. CDR3 protein: CASSPPTGTNQPQHF. In DNA form, the CDR3 reads TGTGCCAGCAGTCCCCCGACAGGGACCAATCAGCCCCAGCATTTT. Together with reference TRBV28 and TRBJ1-5, the CDR3 gives the full variable domain: DVKVTQSSRYLVKRTGEKVFLECVQDMDHENMFWYRQDPGLGLRLIYFSYDVKMKEKGDIPEGYSVSREKKERFSLILESASTNQTSMYLCASSPPTGTNQPQHFGDGTRLSIL.

V is TRBV13 and J is TRBJ1-4, with D perhaps TRBD1 (5 bases). Trimming shortened V by 4 bases and J by 6 bases, and 9 bases separated the two germline ends. The germline gives CDR1 PRHDT, CDR2 FYEKMQ (reference sequence). The CDR3 covers 13 residues. The CDR3 DNA reads TGTGCCAGCAGCTCCCGGGGGTATGAAAAACTGTTTTTT. It is translated as CASSSRGYEKLFF. The whole variable domain, remainder taken from reference TRBV13 and TRBJ1-4, is AAGVIQSPRHLIKEKRETATLKCYPIPRHDTVYWYQQGPGQDPQFLISFYEKMQSDKGSIPDRFSAQQFSDYHSELNMSSLELGDSALYFCASSSRGYEKLFFGSGTQLSVL.